Below are 21 T cell receptor beta chains sequenced from a single sample in a study of T cell changes during pregnancy in multiple sclerosis. Sequenced by immunoSEQ multiplex PCR; TCRdb stores in-frame clones only, minus some. Here the sample spans 55,000 to 85,000 clones, about 94% being singletons. The sequenced sample was peripheral blood, obtained in the third trimester of pregnancy. Source of these receptors: a female donor with multiple sclerosis, enrolled in a pregnancy study.

The chain uses TRBV6-6 and TRBJ2-3; 10 positions match TRBD1. The CDR3 length is 14 residues. From germline, CDR1 is MNHNY and CDR2 SVGAGI (reference sequence). The J segment lost 4 bases and the V segment lost 4 bases, leaving 2 bases of the junction unmatched. CDR3 bases: TGTGCCAGCAGTTCTGGACAGGGGGCAGATACGCAGTATTTT. Amino acids: CASSSGQGADTQYF.

The CDR3, as DNA: TGTGCCAGCAGCCAAGAGGCCAACAGGGGGAACACTGAAGCTTTCTTT. This gives the protein CASSQEANRGNTEAFF. The genes are TRBV4-2 and TRBJ1-1; TRBD1 aligns across 7 bases. Germline V lookup: CDR1 LGHNA, CDR2 YNFKEQ. This CDR3 is 16 amino acids long. The V gene end was trimmed by 0 bases and the J gene end by 1 base; junction bases not matched to a gene: 5.

This clone was recorded only once. The V gene is TRBV15, the J gene TRBJ2-7; D uncertain. The CDR3 runs to 13 residues. The V end lost 0 bases, the J end lost 6 bases, and 9 bases lay between the germline ends. Germline V gene lookup returns CDR1 LNHNV and CDR2 YYDKDF (reference sequence). The chain's CDR3 is CATSRDVTGEQYF. In DNA form, the CDR3 reads TGTGCCACCAGCAGAGATGTCACTGGCGAGCAGTACTTC. The full variable domain, in which reference TRBV15 and TRBJ2-7 provide the parts outside the CDR3, is DAMVIQNPRYQVTQFGKPVTLSCSQTLNHNVMYWYQQKSSQAPKLLFHYYDKDFNNEADTPDNFQSRRPNTSFCFLDIRSPGLGDTAMYLCATSRDVTGEQYFGPGTRLTVT.

The CDR3 DNA reads as TGTGCCACCAGCAGGGGGACAGGGGGCTTTCGGGAGCAGTACTTC. As protein: CATSRGTGGFREQYF. The genes are TRBV15 and TRBJ2-7; 12 nucleotides line up with TRBD1. Looked up from germline, CDR1 is LNHNV and CDR2 is YYDKDF (reference sequence). With V trimmed by 3 bases and J by 7 bases, 7 bases remained unmatched. CDR3 length: 15 amino acids.

The V gene is TRBV2, the J gene TRBJ2-7, with D maybe TRBD1 (6 bases). Germline V lookup: CDR1 SNHLY, CDR2 FYNNEI. The CDR3 is 13 amino acids. With 7 bases removed from V and 4 bases from J, the gap between germline ends came to 14 bases. The CDR3 nucleotides are TGTGCCAGCAACCAGGACAGAAGTTACGAGCAGTACTTC. It yields the protein CASNQDRSYEQYF.

The chain uses TRBV5-1 and TRBJ2-3; D is unresolved. CDR1 and CDR2 (germline): SGHRS, YFSETQ. Trimming shortened V by 0 bases and J by 2 bases, and 13 bases separated the two germline ends. The CDR3 loop spans 16 amino acids. The CDR3, as DNA: TGCGCCAGCAGCTTGGATTCACTCACCCTCACAGATACGCAGTATTTT. Its translation: CASSLDSLTLTDTQYF.

V usage is TRBV9 and J usage is TRBJ1-2, with D uncertain. In germline, CDR1 is SGDLS, CDR2 YYNGEE. There are 17 residues in the CDR3. Trimming pared 3 bases from V and 6 bases from J, leaving 24 bases between. DNA for the CDR3: TGTGCCAGCAGCGGAGGGCCAGGTGAGAGCGTGGGAGATGGCTACACCTTC. As protein: CASSGGPGESVGDGYTF. Complete variable domain (other parts from reference TRBV9 and TRBJ1-2): DSGVTQTPKHLITATGQRVTLRCSPRSGDLSVYWYQQSLDQGLQFLIQYYNGEERAKGNILERFSAQQFPDLHSELNLSSLELGDSALYFCASSGGPGESVGDGYTFGSGTRLTVV.

This chain connects TRBV7-2 to TRBJ2-7; 10 bases are a match to TRBD1. The CDR3 loop spans 15 amino acids. Germline CDR1 is SGHTA and CDR2 is FQGNSA. V lost 5 bases to trimming and J lost 4 bases; unmatched junction nucleotides: 8. The CDR3 DNA follows: TGTGCCAGCAGCCCGGCACCGGGACAGGGGTACGAGCAGTACTTC. This sequence encodes CASSPAPGQGYEQYF. Supplemented by reference TRBV7-2 and TRBJ2-7, the full variable domain reads GAGVSQSPSNKVTEKGKDVELRCDPISGHTALYWYRQSLGQGLEFLIYFQGNSAPDKSGLPSDRFSAERTGGSVSTLTIQRTQQEDSAVYLCASSPAPGQGYEQYFGPGTRLTVT.

The chain links TRBV4-1 to TRBJ2-1, with TRBD1 identical over 11 bases. Per germline, CDR1 MGHRA and CDR2 YSYEKL. This CDR3 has 15 residues. J gave up 8 bases and V 1 base, and 4 bases lay outside the gene matches. This chain's CDR3 is CASSQGGQGADEQFF. As DNA, the CDR3 is TGCGCCAGCAGCCAAGGAGGACAGGGGGCGGATGAGCAGTTCTTC.

The chain joins TRBV6-5 to TRBJ2-1; D is perhaps TRBD2 (6 bases). The CDR3 consists of 14 residues. Germline CDR1 and CDR2: MNHEY and SVGAGI. Trimming pared 10 bases from V and 8 bases from J, leaving 21 bases between. DNA for the CDR3: TGTGCCACGGGGGAGACCGGGCCAAGGTATGAGCAGTTCTTC. Translation gives CATGETGPRYEQFF.

The chain joins TRBV5-1 to TRBJ1-6; possibly TRBD1 for D (6 bases). V was pared by 2 bases and J by 5 bases, with 8 bases between. The CDR3 has 14 amino acids. From germline, CDR1 is SGHRS and CDR2 YFSETQ. DNA for the CDR3: TGCGCCAGCAGCTTCGGGACACATAATTCACCCCTCCACTTT. Residues: CASSFGTHNSPLHF. Together with reference TRBV5-1 and TRBJ1-6, the CDR3 gives the full variable domain: KAGVTQTPRYLIKTRGQQVTLSCSPISGHRSVSWYQQTPGQGLQFLFEYFSETQRNKGNFPGRFSGRQFSNSRSEMNVSTLELGDSALYLCASSFGTHNSPLHFGNGTRLTVT.

The chain joins TRBV11-2 to TRBJ1-6; D unclear. This CDR3 is built from 13 residues. Trimming pared 3 bases from V and 6 bases from J, leaving 6 bases between. The germline V gene encodes CDR1 SGHAT and CDR2 FQNNGV. The CDR3 region is CASSFPLNSPLHF. CDR3 DNA: TGTGCCAGCAGCTTCCCCCTTAATTCACCCCTCCACTTT.

The chain carries TRBV4-3 and TRBJ1-2; 7 nucleotides line up with TRBD1. Germline-derived CDR1 and CDR2 are LGHNA and YSLEER. The CDR3 spans 17 residues. V was clipped by 0 bases and J by 1 base; unmatched bases: 8. CDR3 sequence: CASSQEKVRGLNYGYTF. CDR3 DNA: TGCGCCAGCAGCCAAGAGAAGGTGAGGGGGCTTAACTATGGCTACACCTTC.

This clone was seen just once. CDR3 sequence (DNA): TGCGCCAGCAGCCCGGGGATCCTGGCAGAATCACCCCTCCACTTT. Protein: CASSPGILAESPLHF. This chain joins TRBV5-1 and TRBJ1-6; D remains unclear. V gave up 4 bases and J gave up 10 bases, with 18 bases separating them. CDR3 length: 15 amino acids. Per germline, CDR1 SGHRS and CDR2 YFSETQ.

This sequence joins TRBV12-5 and TRBJ1-2, with TRBD1 matching 8 bases. J gave up 8 bases and V 6 bases, and 8 bases lay outside the gene matches. Germline lookup yields CDR1 LGHNT and CDR2 FRNRAP. The CDR3 is 13 amino acids. CDR3 protein: CASGPARGPGYTF. In DNA, the CDR3 is TGTGCTAGTGGCCCCGCCAGGGGGCCCGGCTACACCTTC.

This chain uses TRBV6-5 with TRBJ2-7; D possibly corresponds to TRBD1 (5 bases). The germline V gene has CDR1 MNHEY and CDR2 SVGAGI. The CDR3 runs to 13 residues. Between the trimmed V and J ends, which lost 6 bases and 2 bases, there was a span of 11 bases. This CDR3 reads CASRMTVTYEQYF. For the CDR3, the DNA is TGTGCCAGCAGGATGACAGTTACCTACGAGCAGTACTTC.

The rearrangement uses TRBV27 and TRBJ1-6; weak D call: TRBD1 (6 bases). V lost 10 bases to trimming and J lost 5 bases, with 15 bases between them. CDR3 length: 14 residues. Germline V gives CDR1 MNHEY, CDR2 SMNVEV (reference sequence). The CDR3 loop is CATGRGQNNSPLHF. The CDR3 bases are TGTGCCACCGGCAGGGGACAAAATAATTCACCCCTCCACTTT.

The chain links TRBV25-1 to TRBJ1-6; 7 bases line up with TRBD1. The CDR3 runs to 15 residues. With 4 bases clipped from V and 7 bases from J, the junction kept 7 bases outside the gene matches. The V gene's germline CDR1 is MGHDK and CDR2 SYGVNS. CDR3 sequence reads: CASSAPGQPNSPLHF. DNA for the CDR3: TGTGCCAGCAGTGCCCCGGGACAGCCCAATTCACCCCTCCACTTT.

This clone was detected once. The CDR3 DNA follows: TGCGCCAGCAGCCTCGAGCGGTTCGTCGGCTATGGCTACACCTTC. As protein: CASSLERFVGYGYTF. The J gene is TRBJ1-2, the V gene TRBV4-3, with D hard to call. Trimming cost V 4 bases and J 4 bases, with 16 bases left between them. This CDR3 has 15 residues. The germline CDR1 and CDR2 sequences are LGHNA and YSLEER.

This chain joins TRBV28 and TRBJ1-2; D remains ambiguous. The CDR3 sequence is 13 residues long. The germline V gene has CDR1 MDHEN and CDR2 SYDVKM. Trimming shortened V by 2 bases and J by 8 bases, and 12 bases separated the two germline ends. The chain's CDR3 is CASSLLNPGGYTF. CDR3 coding DNA: TGTGCCAGCAGTTTACTGAACCCGGGAGGCTACACCTTC.

The V call is TRBV6-5, the J call TRBJ1-1; D unresolved. The germline V gene encodes CDR1 MNHEY and CDR2 SVGAGI. Trimming shortened V by 2 bases and J by 0 bases, and 10 bases separated the two germline ends. The CDR3 runs 15 residues. The CDR3 is CASSYRERMNTEAFF. CDR3 in DNA: TGTGCCAGCAGTTACCGGGAGAGGATGAACACTGAAGCTTTCTTT.